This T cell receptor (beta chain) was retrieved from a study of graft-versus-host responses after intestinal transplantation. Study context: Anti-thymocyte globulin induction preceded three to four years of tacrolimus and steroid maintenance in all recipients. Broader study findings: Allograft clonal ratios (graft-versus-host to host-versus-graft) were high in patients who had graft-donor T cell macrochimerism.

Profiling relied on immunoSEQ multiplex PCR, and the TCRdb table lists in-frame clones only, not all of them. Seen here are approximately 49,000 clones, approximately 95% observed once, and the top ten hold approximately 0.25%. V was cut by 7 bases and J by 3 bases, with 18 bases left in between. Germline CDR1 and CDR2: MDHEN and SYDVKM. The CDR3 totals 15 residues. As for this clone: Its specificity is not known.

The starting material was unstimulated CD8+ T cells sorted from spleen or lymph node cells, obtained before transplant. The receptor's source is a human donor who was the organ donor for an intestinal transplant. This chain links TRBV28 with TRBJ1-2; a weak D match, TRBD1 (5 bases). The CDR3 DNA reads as TGTGCCAGCACTATTGTTAGGGGCGCGGACTATGGCTACACCTTC. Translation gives CASTIVRGADYGYTF.